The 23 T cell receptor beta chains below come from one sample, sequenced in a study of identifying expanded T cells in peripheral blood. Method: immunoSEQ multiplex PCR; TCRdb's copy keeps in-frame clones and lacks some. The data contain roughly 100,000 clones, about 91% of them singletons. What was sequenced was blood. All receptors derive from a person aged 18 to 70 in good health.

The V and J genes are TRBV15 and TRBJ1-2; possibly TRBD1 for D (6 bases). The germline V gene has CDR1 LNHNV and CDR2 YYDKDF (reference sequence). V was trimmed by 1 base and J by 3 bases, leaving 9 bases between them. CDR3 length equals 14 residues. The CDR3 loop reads CATSRGGAHYGYTF. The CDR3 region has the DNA TGTGCCACCAGCAGAGGGGGGGCCCACTATGGCTACACCTTC.

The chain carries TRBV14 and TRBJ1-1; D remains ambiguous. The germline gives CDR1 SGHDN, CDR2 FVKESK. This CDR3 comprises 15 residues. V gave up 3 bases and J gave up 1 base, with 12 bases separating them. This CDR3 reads CASSHQWPQNTEAFF. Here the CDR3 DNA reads TGTGCCAGCAGCCATCAGTGGCCCCAGAACACTGAAGCTTTCTTT. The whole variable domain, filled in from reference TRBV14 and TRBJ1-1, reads EAGVTQFPSHSVIEKGQTVTLRCDPISGHDNLYWYRRVMGKEIKFLLHFVKESKQDESGMPNNRFLAERTGGTYSTLKVQPAELEDSGVYFCASSHQWPQNTEAFFGQGTRLTVV.

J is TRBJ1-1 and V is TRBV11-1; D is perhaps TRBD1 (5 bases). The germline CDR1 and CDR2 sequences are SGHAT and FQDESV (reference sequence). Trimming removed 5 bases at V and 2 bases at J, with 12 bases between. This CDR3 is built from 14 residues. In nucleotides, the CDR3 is TGTGCCAGCAGCGAACGACAGACCAACACTGAAGCTTTCTTT. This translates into CASSERQTNTEAFF.

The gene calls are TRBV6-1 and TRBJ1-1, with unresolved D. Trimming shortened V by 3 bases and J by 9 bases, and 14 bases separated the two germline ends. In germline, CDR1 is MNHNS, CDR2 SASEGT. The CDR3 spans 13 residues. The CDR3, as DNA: TGTGCCAGCAGTGACGAGATAGTGATCAAAGCTTTCTTT. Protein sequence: CASSDEIVIKAFF.

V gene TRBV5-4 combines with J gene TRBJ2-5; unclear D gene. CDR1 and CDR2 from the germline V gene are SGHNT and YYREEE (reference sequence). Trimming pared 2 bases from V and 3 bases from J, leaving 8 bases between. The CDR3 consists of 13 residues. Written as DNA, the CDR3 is TGTGCCAGCAGCTTAGGGCAGGAAGAGACCCAGTACTTC. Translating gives CASSLGQEETQYF.

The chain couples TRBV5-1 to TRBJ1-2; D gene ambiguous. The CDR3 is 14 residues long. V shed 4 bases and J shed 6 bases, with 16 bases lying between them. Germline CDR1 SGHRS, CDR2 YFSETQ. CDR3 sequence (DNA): TGCGCCAGCAGCCCGGCTGTAGCAGGAAATGGCTACACCTTC. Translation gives CASSPAVAGNGYTF.

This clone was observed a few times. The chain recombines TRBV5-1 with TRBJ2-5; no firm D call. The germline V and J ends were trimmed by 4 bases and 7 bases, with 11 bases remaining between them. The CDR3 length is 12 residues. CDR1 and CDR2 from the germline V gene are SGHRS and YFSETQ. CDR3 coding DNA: TGCGCCAGCAGCGAGGACCTGGGGACCCAGTACTTC. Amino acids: CASSEDLGTQYF. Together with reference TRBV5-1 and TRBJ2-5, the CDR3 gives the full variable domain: KAGVTQTPRYLIKTRGQQVTLSCSPISGHRSVSWYQQTPGQGLQFLFEYFSETQRNKGNFPGRFSGRQFSNSRSEMNVSTLELGDSALYLCASSEDLGTQYFGPGTRLLVL.

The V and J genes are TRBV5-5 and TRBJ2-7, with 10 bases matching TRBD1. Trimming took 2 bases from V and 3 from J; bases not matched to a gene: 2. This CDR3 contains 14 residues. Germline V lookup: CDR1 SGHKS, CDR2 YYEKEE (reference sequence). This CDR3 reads CASSFRDRGYEQYF. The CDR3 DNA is TGTGCCAGCAGCTTCCGGGACAGGGGCTACGAGCAGTACTTC.

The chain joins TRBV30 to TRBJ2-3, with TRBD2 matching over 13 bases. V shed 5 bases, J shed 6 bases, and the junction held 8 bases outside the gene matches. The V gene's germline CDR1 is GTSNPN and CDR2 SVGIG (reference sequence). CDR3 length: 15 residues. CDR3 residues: CAWGGLAGRRDTQYF. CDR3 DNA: TGTGCCTGGGGGGGACTAGCGGGGCGCCGGGATACGCAGTATTTT.

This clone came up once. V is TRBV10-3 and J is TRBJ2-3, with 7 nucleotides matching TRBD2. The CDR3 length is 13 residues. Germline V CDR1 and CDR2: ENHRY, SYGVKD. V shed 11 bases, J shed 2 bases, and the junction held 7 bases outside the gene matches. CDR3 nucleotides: TGTGCCTCACGAGCGGGATCCACAGATACGCAGTATTTT. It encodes CASRAGSTDTQYF.

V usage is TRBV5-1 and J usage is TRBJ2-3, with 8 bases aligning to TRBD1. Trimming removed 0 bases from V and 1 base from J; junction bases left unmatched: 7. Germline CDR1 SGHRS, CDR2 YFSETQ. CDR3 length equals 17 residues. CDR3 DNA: TGCGCCAGCAGCTTGGCCGGACAGGGAGTGGGCACAGATACGCAGTATTTT. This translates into CASSLAGQGVGTDTQYF.

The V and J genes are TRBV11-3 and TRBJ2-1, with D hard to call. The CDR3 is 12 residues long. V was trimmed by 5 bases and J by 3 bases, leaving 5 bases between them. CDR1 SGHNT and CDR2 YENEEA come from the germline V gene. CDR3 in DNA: TGTGCCAGCAGCCCGGACTACAATGAGCAGTTCTTC. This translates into CASSPDYNEQFF.

This CDR3 is CASSQDGQPQHF. CDR3 coding DNA: TGTGCCAGCAGCCAGGACGGTCAGCCCCAGCATTTT. The rearrangement links TRBV7-3 to TRBJ1-5; D gene unclear. The V and J ends lost 5 bases and 6 bases respectively, with 8 bases between them. The CDR3 length is 12 residues. Germline V CDR1 and CDR2: SGHTA, FQGTGA.

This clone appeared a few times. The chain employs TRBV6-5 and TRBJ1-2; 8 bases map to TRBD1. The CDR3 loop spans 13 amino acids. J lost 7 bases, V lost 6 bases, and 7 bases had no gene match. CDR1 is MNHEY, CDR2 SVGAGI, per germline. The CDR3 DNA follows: TGTGCCAGCAGCTCGACAGGGGTTCTTGGCTACACCTTC. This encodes CASSSTGVLGYTF.

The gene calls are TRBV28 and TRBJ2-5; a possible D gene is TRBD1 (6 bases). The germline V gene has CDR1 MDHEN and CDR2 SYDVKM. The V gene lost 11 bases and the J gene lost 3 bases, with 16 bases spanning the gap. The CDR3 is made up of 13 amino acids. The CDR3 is CAGSGQPKETQYF. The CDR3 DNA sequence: TGTGCCGGGTCAGGACAGCCAAAAGAGACCCAGTACTTC. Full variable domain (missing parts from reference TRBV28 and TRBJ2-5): DVKVTQSSRYLVKRTGEKVFLECVQDMDHENMFWYRQDPGLGLRLIYFSYDVKMKEKGDIPEGYSVSREKKERFSLILESASTNQTSMYLCAGSGQPKETQYFGPGTRLLVL.

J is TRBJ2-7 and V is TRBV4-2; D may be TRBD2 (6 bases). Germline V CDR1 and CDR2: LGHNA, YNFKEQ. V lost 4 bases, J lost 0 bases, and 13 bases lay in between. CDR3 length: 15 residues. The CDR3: CASSRGSGNSYEQYF. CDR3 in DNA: TGTGCCAGCAGCCGTGGTAGCGGAAACTCCTACGAGCAGTACTTC.

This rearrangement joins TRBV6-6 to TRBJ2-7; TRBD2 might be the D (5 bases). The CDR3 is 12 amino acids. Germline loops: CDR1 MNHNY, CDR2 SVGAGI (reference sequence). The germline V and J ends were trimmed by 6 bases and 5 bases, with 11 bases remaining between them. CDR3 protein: CASSTPGDEQYF. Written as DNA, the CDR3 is TGTGCCAGCAGCACGCCCGGGGACGAGCAGTACTTC.

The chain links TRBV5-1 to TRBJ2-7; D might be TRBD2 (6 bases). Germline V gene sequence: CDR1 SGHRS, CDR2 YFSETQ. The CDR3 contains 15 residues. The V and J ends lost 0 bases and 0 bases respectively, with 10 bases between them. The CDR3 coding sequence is TGCGCCAGCAGCTTGGTCGGGACTGGCTCCTACGAGCAGTACTTC. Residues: CASSLVGTGSYEQYF.

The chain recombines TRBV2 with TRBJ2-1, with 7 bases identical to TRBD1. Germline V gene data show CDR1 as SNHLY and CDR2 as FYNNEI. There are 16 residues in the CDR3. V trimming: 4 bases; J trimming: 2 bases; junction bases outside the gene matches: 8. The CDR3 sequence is CASSGGGSLTYNEQFF. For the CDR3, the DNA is TGTGCCAGCAGTGGAGGGGGCTCTTTAACCTACAATGAGCAGTTCTTC.

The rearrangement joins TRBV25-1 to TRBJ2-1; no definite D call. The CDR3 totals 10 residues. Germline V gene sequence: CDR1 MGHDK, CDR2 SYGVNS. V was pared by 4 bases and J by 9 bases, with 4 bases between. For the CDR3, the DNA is TGTGCCAGCAGTGGGAGTGAGCAGTTCTTC. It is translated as CASSGSEQFF.

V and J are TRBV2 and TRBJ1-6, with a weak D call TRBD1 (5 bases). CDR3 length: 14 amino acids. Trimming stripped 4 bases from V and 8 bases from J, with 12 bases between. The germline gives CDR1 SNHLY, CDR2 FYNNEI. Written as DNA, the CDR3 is TGTGCCAGCAGTGGGGACCCCCCATATTCACCCCTCCACTTT. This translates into CASSGDPPYSPLHF. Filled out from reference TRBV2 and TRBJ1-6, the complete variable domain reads EPEVTQTPSHQVTQMGQEVILRCVPISNHLYFYWYRQILGQKVEFLVSFYNNEISEKSEIFDDQFSVERPDGSNFTLKIRSTKLEDSAMYFCASSGDPPYSPLHFGNGTRLTVT.

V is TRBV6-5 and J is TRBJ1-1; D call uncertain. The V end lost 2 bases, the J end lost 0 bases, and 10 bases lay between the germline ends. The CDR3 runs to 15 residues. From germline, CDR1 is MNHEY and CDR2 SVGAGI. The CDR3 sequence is CASSYSAGLNTEAFF. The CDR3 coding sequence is TGTGCCAGCAGTTACAGCGCGGGATTGAACACTGAAGCTTTCTTT.

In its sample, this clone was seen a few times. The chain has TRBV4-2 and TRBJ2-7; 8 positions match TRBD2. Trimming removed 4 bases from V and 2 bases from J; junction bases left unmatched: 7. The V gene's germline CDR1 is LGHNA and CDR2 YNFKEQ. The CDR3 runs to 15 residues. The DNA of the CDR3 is TGTGCCAGCAGCCCCGGGCGGGGGGACCCCTACGAGCAGTACTTC. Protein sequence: CASSPGRGDPYEQYF.